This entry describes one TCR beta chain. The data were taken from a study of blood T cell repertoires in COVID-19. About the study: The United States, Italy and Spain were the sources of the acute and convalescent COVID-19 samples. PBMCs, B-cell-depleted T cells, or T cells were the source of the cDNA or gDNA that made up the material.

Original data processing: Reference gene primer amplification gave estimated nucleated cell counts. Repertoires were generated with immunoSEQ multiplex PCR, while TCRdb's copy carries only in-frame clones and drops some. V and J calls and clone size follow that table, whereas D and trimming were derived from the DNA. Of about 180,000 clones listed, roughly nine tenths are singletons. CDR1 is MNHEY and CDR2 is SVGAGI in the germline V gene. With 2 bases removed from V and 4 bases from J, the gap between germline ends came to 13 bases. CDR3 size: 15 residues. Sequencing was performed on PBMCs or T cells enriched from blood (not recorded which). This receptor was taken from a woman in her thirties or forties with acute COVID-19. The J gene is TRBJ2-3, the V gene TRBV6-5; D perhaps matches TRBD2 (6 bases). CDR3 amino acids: CASSYSWGDPDTQYF. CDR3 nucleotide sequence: TGTGCCAGCAGTTACAGTTGGGGGGACCCAGATACGCAGTATTTT.